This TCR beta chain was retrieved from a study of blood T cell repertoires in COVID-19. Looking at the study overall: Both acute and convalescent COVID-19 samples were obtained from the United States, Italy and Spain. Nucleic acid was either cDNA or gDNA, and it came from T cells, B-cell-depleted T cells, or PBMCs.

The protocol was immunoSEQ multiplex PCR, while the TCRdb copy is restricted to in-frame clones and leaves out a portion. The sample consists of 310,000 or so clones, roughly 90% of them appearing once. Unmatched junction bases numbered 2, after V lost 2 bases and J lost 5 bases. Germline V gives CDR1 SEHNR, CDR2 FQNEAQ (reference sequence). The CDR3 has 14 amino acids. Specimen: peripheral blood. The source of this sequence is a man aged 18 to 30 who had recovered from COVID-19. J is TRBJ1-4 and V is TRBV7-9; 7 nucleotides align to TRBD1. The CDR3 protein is CASSLWGQNEKLFF. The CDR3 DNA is TGTGCCAGCAGCTTATGGGGACAGAATGAAAAACTGTTTTTT.